The 31 T cell receptor beta chains given below trace back to one sample, sequenced in a study of vaccination and CD4 T cells after COVID-19 (dated by TCRdb to between 2021 and 2023). Reading the label with the study, this specimen's treatment or condition is: approximately 9-day PBMC culture with coronavirus spike peptide pools or control peptides (ViraFEST assay). The library was produced with PCR. Reads for this sample came from an Illumina iSeq 100. At the Johns Hopkins FTIC core, DNA from the cultured CD4+ T cells underwent TCR sequencing with the Oncomine TCR Beta short-read assay. TCRdb reran the public reads through fastp at Q25 and MiXCR, keeping productive beta chains. Rows are unified per CDR3 protein, each entry keeping the most common DNA and genes. The table for this sample lists about 15,000 distinct CDR3 sequences; approximately 42% of them were counted only once. Together, the top ten hold less than 25% of the sample.

What these receptors recognize is not known. Sequencing was done on a sample of cultured CD4+ T cells from blood. These receptors all come from a human donor with COVID-19.

V gene TRBV5-4 combines with J gene TRBJ2-7; TRBD2 might be the D (5 bases). This CDR3 contains 15 residues. CDR1 and CDR2 (germline): SGHNT, YYREEE (reference sequence). V lost 2 bases, J lost 3 bases, and 15 bases lay in between. This CDR3 reads CASSLAKGRDYEQYF. CDR3 coding DNA: TGTGCCAGCAGCTTAGCTAAGGGTCGGGACTACGAGCAGTACTTC. The full variable domain, completed using reference TRBV5-4 and TRBJ2-7, is ETGVTQSPTHLIKTRGQQVTLRCSSQSGHNTVSWYQQALGQGPQFIFQYYREEENGRGNFPPRFSGLQFPNYSSELNVNALELDDSALYLCASSLAKGRDYEQYFGPGTRLTVT.

This clonotype was detected a few times. The rearrangement uses TRBV11-2 and TRBJ1-6, with 7 bases matching TRBD1. The CDR3 sequence is 15 residues long. Per germline, CDR1 SGHAT and CDR2 FQNNGV. Germline trimming cut 1 base from V and 8 bases from J; bases unmatched to any gene: 5. CDR3 nucleotide sequence: TGTGCCAGCAGCTTAGGTAGGACAGGCCATTCACCCCTCCACTTT. Translating it yields CASSLGRTGHSPLHF.

The chain has TRBV19 and TRBJ2-1; 7 bases align to TRBD1. Unmatched junction bases numbered 4, after V lost 1 base and J lost 10 bases. Germline CDR1 reads LNHDA; CDR2 reads SQIVND (reference sequence). This CDR3 spans 13 amino acids. The CDR3 DNA reads as TGTGCCAGTAGTATAGTACAACAGGGGGAGCAGTTCTTC. It is translated as CASSIVQQGEQFF.

In this sample, this clonotype turned up a few times. V and J are TRBV11-3 and TRBJ1-1; D is undetermined. Germline values: CDR1 SGHNT, CDR2 YENEEA. V dropped 5 bases and J dropped 11 bases, with 15 bases sitting between them. This CDR3 region has 12 residues. This CDR3 reads CASSGTASAAFF. DNA of the CDR3: TGTGCCAGCAGCGGTACAGCGAGCGCGGCTTTCTTT.

V is TRBV6-2 or TRBV6-3 and J is TRBJ2-7; D might be TRBD2 (5 bases). This CDR3 has 14 amino acids. The germline V gene has CDR1 MNHEY and CDR2 SVGEGT. V was cut by 10 bases and J by 1 base, with 17 bases left in between. CDR3 residues: CATTRAGLSYEQYF. CDR3 coding DNA: TGTGCCACCACGCGGGCGGGCCTGTCCTACGAGCAGTACTTC.

The chain uses TRBV20-1 and TRBJ2-5, with TRBD1 as a possible D gene (5 bases). Between the trimmed V and J ends, which lost 2 bases and 2 bases, there was a span of 9 bases. There are 13 residues in the CDR3. Looked up from germline, CDR1 is DFQATT and CDR2 is SNEGSKA (reference sequence). The CDR3 region is CSARTTGQETQYF. The CDR3, as DNA: TGCAGTGCTAGAACCACAGGACAAGAGACCCAGTACTTC.

A few counts support this clonotype. The chain combines TRBV20-1 with TRBJ1-3; 9 nucleotides line up with TRBD1. J was trimmed by 2 bases and V by 3 bases; bases with no gene match: 5. CDR3 length equals 15 residues. Germline CDR1 reads DFQATT; CDR2 reads SNEGSKA (reference sequence). The CDR3 nucleotides read TGCAGTGCTAGCGACAACAGGGGGCCTGGAAACACCATATATTTT. This encodes CSASDNRGPGNTIYF.

The rearrangement joins TRBV28 to TRBJ2-5; weak D call: TRBD1 (6 bases). Germline V gene lookup returns CDR1 MDHEN and CDR2 SYDVKM. The CDR3 runs to 14 residues. Deletions cut 2 bases from V and 1 base from J, with 8 bases between. CDR3 in amino acids: CASSLAGVQETQYF. The CDR3 DNA reads as TGTGCCAGCAGTTTAGCAGGGGTCCAAGAGACCCAGTACTTC.

The chain joins TRBV6-1 to TRBJ1-2; D remains ambiguous. The CDR3 has 12 residues. Between the trimmed V and J ends, which lost 6 bases and 8 bases, there was a span of 13 bases. Germline V lookup: CDR1 MNHNS, CDR2 SASEGT. Here the CDR3 DNA reads TGTGCCAGCAGCCCAAACCGAGTGGGCTACACCTTC. It codes for CASSPNRVGYTF.

The chain has TRBV6-1 and TRBJ1-2; D may be TRBD1 (5 bases). With 5 bases removed from V and 4 bases from J, the gap between germline ends came to 11 bases. There are 13 residues in the CDR3. Germline assignment: CDR1 MNHNS and CDR2 SASEGT. The CDR3 coding sequence is TGTGCCAGCAGTACGGGGGGGGTCTATGGCTACACCTTC. Translated: CASSTGGVYGYTF.

The chain employs TRBV21-1 and TRBJ1-6; the tabulated D call, TRBD1, remains unverified against the DNA. TRBV21-1 is listed as a pseudogene. The CDR3 length is 20 residues. The CDR3 coding sequence is TGTGCCAGCAGCAAGTTCCTTATACCCACCTCGACAGGGGACAATTCACCCCTCCACTTT. Its protein product is CASSKFLIPTSTGDNSPLHF.

The V call is TRBV7-2, the J call TRBJ2-3, with 8 bases that match TRBD2. The CDR3 totals 15 residues. Germline lookup yields CDR1 SGHTA and CDR2 FQGNSA. V was pared by 5 bases and J by 0 bases, with 4 bases of the junction left unmatched. The chain's CDR3 is CASSVGTRSTDTQYF. The CDR3 bases are TGTGCCAGCAGCGTTGGGACTAGAAGCACAGATACGCAGTATTTT.

This clonotype was counted between two and nine times. The rearrangement links TRBV28 to TRBJ1-2; no definite D call. This CDR3 is built from 14 residues. V lost 2 bases to trimming and J lost 8 bases, with 15 bases between them. CDR1 and CDR2 (germline): MDHEN, SYDVKM. CDR3 protein: CASSLVAVVSGYTF. CDR3 nucleotides: TGTGCCAGCAGTTTAGTAGCGGTAGTTTCGGGCTACACCTTC.

The V and J genes are TRBV19 and TRBJ2-7; tentative D call: TRBD2 (5 bases). Trimming removed 7 bases at V and 0 bases at J, with 16 bases between. Germline V gives CDR1 LNHDA, CDR2 SQIVND (reference sequence). The CDR3 runs to 15 residues. This CDR3 is CASKTPGSISYEQYF. CDR3 coding DNA: TGTGCCAGTAAGACCCCGGGGTCCATCTCCTACGAGCAGTACTTC.

The chain combines TRBV6-1 with TRBJ1-2; no firm D call. This CDR3 region has 14 residues. Germline V lookup: CDR1 MNHNS, CDR2 SASEGT. The V end was cut by 5 bases, the J end by 1 base, with 11 bases between. The CDR3 DNA is TGTGCCAGCAGTCCAGCCGCACTTAACTATGGCTACACCTTC. It specifies CASSPAALNYGYTF.

The CDR3 DNA reads as TGTGCCAGCAGCTTTTGGCGGGGCGCGAACACCGGGGAGCTGTTTTTT. Its protein is CASSFWRGANTGELFF. V usage is TRBV5-4 and J usage is TRBJ2-2; tentatively, D is TRBD2 (6 bases). The V gene's germline CDR1 is SGHNT and CDR2 YYREEE (reference sequence). CDR3 size: 16 residues. The ends were cut back, 2 bases at V and 0 bases at J, with 11 bases in the middle.

V usage is TRBV12-3 or TRBV12-4 and J usage is TRBJ2-7; possible D gene TRBD2, 5 bases. Trimming removed 4 bases at V and 6 bases at J, with 7 bases between. This CDR3 comprises 11 residues. The CDR3 region has the DNA TGTGCCAGCAGTTCTCGGGGCGAGCAGTACTTC. As protein: CASSSRGEQYF.

This clonotype showed up just a few times. The rearrangement uses TRBV14 and TRBJ1-1, with 8 bases that match TRBD1. CDR3 length: 15 amino acids. V shed 3 bases and J 1 base; nucleotides not matched to a gene: 4. CDR1 is SGHDN, CDR2 FVKESK, per germline. This CDR3 reads CASSQRTGRNTEAFF. The CDR3 DNA is TGTGCCAGCAGCCAGAGGACAGGGAGGAACACTGAAGCTTTCTTT.

This chain links TRBV5-6 with TRBJ1-5, with TRBD1 as a possible D gene (5 bases). The CDR3 is 14 residues long. Germline V gene sequence: CDR1 SGHDT, CDR2 YYEEEE. Trimming cost V 4 bases and J 4 bases, with 12 bases left between them. The CDR3 sequence: CASSLGPGNQPQHF. The CDR3 DNA reads TGTGCCAGCAGCCTGGGACCTGGGAATCAGCCCCAGCATTTT.

There are a few counts of this clonotype. The chain recombines TRBV27 with TRBJ1-5, with D possibly matching TRBD1 (5 bases). The V gene's germline CDR1 is MNHEY and CDR2 SMNVEV (reference sequence). The V end was cut by 2 bases, the J end by 1 base, with 15 bases between. The CDR3 sequence is 17 residues long. The CDR3 is CASSLRGRTNSNQPQHF. In nucleotides, the CDR3 is TGTGCCAGCAGTTTAAGGGGCCGGACGAACAGCAATCAGCCCCAGCATTTT.

The chain employs TRBV20-1 and TRBJ2-1; 14 bases align to TRBD2. CDR3 length: 20 residues. The junction had 16 bases not matched to a gene; V was cut back by 6 bases and J by 0 bases. Per germline, CDR1 DFQATT and CDR2 SNEGSKA (reference sequence). CDR3 sequence: CSASHRWTSGGTFSYNEQFF. The CDR3 region has the DNA TGCAGTGCGAGCCATCGATGGACTAGCGGGGGGACGTTCTCCTACAATGAGCAGTTCTTC.

The genes are TRBV4-3 and TRBJ1-6; no clear D. Looked up from germline, CDR1 is LGHNA and CDR2 is YSLEER. This CDR3 has 17 amino acids. Trimming pared 0 bases from V and 0 bases from J, leaving 9 bases between. The CDR3 here is CASSQERESSYNSPLHF. In DNA form, the CDR3 reads TGCGCCAGCAGCCAAGAACGTGAGAGCTCCTATAATTCACCCCTCCACTTT.

This clonotype occurred a few times. The chain has TRBV11-2 and TRBJ1-2; D is possibly TRBD1 (5 bases). The CDR3 consists of 14 residues. Germline CDR1 is SGHAT and CDR2 is FQNNGV. Trimming removed 5 bases from V and 2 bases from J, with 12 bases in between. The CDR3 DNA reads as TGTGCCAGCAGCAAAACCGGGACCAACTATGGCTACACCTTC. It is translated as CASSKTGTNYGYTF.

V usage is TRBV12-3 or TRBV12-4 and J usage is TRBJ1-1, with no clear D. V lost 4 bases and J 1 base, leaving 7 bases between the germline ends. The CDR3 length is 13 residues. CDR3 in amino acids: CASSSSENTEAFF. CDR3 sequence (DNA): TGTGCCAGCAGTTCCTCAGAGAACACTGAAGCTTTCTTT.

To note about this clonotype: Mismatch with germline at one junction end may stem from a read error. V usage is TRBV7-7 and J usage is TRBJ1-4; 9 nucleotides match TRBD1. CDR1 and CDR2 from the germline V gene are SSHAT and FNYEAQ (reference sequence). This CDR3 region has 13 residues. In DNA, the CDR3 is TGTGCTAGCAGCACGGACAGGGGCGAAAAACTGTTTTTT. This encodes CASSTDRGEKLFF. Together with reference TRBV7-7 and TRBJ1-4, the CDR3 gives the full variable domain: GAGVSQSPRYKVTKRGQDVTLRCDPISSHATLYWYQQALGQGPEFLTYFNYEAQPDKSGLPSDRFSAERPEGSISTLTIQRTEQRDSAMYRCASSTDRGEKLFFGSGTQLSVL.

This clonotype was seen more than once but under ten times. This chain connects TRBV11-2 to TRBJ2-4; maybe TRBD2 (6 bases). Deletions cut 2 bases from V and 0 bases from J, with 14 bases between. The CDR3 is 17 amino acids. The germline gives CDR1 SGHAT, CDR2 FQNNGV. CDR3 protein: CASSLSLGGIAKNIQYF. As DNA, the CDR3 is TGTGCCAGCAGCTTATCCCTAGGAGGGATAGCCAAAAACATTCAGTACTTC.

This sequence joins TRBV11-2 and TRBJ2-3; 8 nucleotides match TRBD2. With 1 base clipped from V and 5 bases from J, the junction kept 11 bases outside the gene matches. The CDR3 covers 17 residues. Looked up from germline, CDR1 is SGHAT and CDR2 is FQNNGV. The DNA for the CDR3 is TGTGCCAGCAGCTTAGTAGGAAACGGGGGGGCTTTAGATACGCAGTATTTT. Translation: CASSLVGNGGALDTQYF.

The chain is built from TRBV27 and TRBJ1-5; 7 positions match TRBD1. There are 18 residues in the CDR3. Germline CDR1 is MNHEY and CDR2 is SMNVEV (reference sequence). After removal of 7 bases from V and 1 base from J, the junction contained 16 bases not matched to a gene. The CDR3 nucleotides read TGTGCCAGCATTAAGTCAGGAGGGACAGCCCTAAGCAATCAGCCCCAGCATTTT. Translated, it gives CASIKSGGTALSNQPQHF.

J is TRBJ2-1 and V is TRBV6-5; 10 bases fit TRBD2. There are 16 residues in the CDR3. Trimming at V came to 4 bases and at J to 5 bases, leaving 8 bases not matched to a gene. CDR1 and CDR2 (germline): MNHEY, SVGAGI. CDR3 residues: CASSSPIAGGNNEQFF. DNA of the CDR3: TGTGCCAGCAGTTCCCCTATAGCGGGGGGAAACAATGAGCAGTTCTTC.

The rearrangement joins TRBV2 to TRBJ2-3; D is possibly TRBD1 (5 bases). Germline V lookup: CDR1 SNHLY, CDR2 FYNNEI. V gave up 4 bases and J gave up 2 bases, with 16 bases separating them. The CDR3 runs 16 residues. CDR3 sequence reads: CASSGDGHPNTDTQYF. CDR3 coding DNA: TGTGCCAGCAGTGGGGATGGACACCCGAACACAGATACGCAGTATTTT.

The chain employs TRBV5-4 and TRBJ1-4; D is unresolved. Germline V gene sequence: CDR1 SGHNT, CDR2 YYREEE (reference sequence). The CDR3 runs to 14 residues. Trimming stripped 0 bases from V and 0 bases from J, with 3 bases between. In DNA form, the CDR3 reads TGTGCCAGCAGCTTGGACGCAACTAATGAAAAACTGTTTTTT. Amino acid sequence: CASSLDATNEKLFF. The full variable domain, its missing parts supplied by reference TRBV5-4 and TRBJ1-4, is ETGVTQSPTHLIKTRGQQVTLRCSSQSGHNTVSWYQQALGQGPQFIFQYYREEENGRGNFPPRFSGLQFPNYSSELNVNALELDDSALYLCASSLDATNEKLFFGSGTQLSVL.